There are a few counts of the clone carrying this TCR beta chain. Its antigen is currently unknown. The data were taken from a study of identical twins. Findings of the study overall: There was an excess of low generation probability in the out-of-frame alpha sequences that twins shared.

From germline, CDR1 is SNHLY and CDR2 FYNNEI. This CDR3 spans 14 amino acids. The ends lost 5 bases at V and 7 bases at J; junction bases unmatched: 7. TCRdb reprocessed the 5' RACE reads with MiXCR, giving one entry per CDR3 protein. The table has around 340,000 distinct CDR3 sequences, roughly 12% seen once. This same sample was also part of a study on yellow fever vaccine responses in identical twins.

The sequenced material came from CD8+ T cells sorted from blood. This chain uses TRBV2 with TRBJ2-1; 8 bases line up with TRBD2. This TCR derives from a woman between 18 and 29 years old in good health. CDR3: CASSWTSLWNEQFF. The CDR3 DNA reads TGTGCCAGCAGTTGGACTAGCCTGTGGAATGAGCAGTTCTTC.